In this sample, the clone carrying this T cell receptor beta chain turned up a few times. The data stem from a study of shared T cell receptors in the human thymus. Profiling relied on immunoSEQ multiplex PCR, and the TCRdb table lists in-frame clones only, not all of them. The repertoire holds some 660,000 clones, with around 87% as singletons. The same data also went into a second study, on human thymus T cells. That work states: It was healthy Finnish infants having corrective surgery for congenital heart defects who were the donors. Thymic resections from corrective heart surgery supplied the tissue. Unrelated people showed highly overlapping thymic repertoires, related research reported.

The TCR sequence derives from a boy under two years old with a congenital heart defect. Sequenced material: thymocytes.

CDR3 DNA sequence: TGCGCCAGCAGCCCACTCTTTGGGGGCCAAGAGCAGTACTTC. Translated: CASSPLFGGQEQYF. The chain has TRBV4-3 and TRBJ2-7; D is possibly TRBD1 (6 bases). CDR1 and CDR2 (germline): LGHNA, YSLEER. CDR3 length: 14 amino acids. The V gene lost 4 bases and the J gene lost 7 bases, with 17 bases spanning the gap.